This T cell receptor (beta chain) is drawn from a study of cytomegalovirus exposure and HLA in healthy donors. CDR3 length equals 18 residues. Germline CDR1 SGHVS, CDR2 FNYEAQ. J lost 0 bases, V lost 5 bases, and 12 bases had no gene match. Both 60 Vbeta primers and 13 Jbeta primers went into the PCR. Clones were read by immunoSEQ multiplex PCR, and TCRdb kept only the in-frame ones, dropping some. The sample comprises 150,000 to 200,000 clones, about nine tenths of which are singletons, and more than 1% rests with the top ten. Whole-study findings and limits: Prediction of most subjects' HLA-A and HLA-B alleles by TCR beta sequences was reportedly accurate.

Turning to this clone: Its antigen remains unidentified.

Source material: PBMCs. The chain is built from TRBV7-6 and TRBJ2-1; TRBD2 matches 8 bases. This TCR came from a boy aged 2-9 years in good health and CMV-seronegative. Here the CDR3 DNA reads TGTGCCAGCAGCGCGGGGACTAGAGTTCGAAGCTCCTACAATGAGCAGTTCTTC. It codes for CASSAGTRVRSSYNEQFF.